This T cell receptor beta chain originates from a study of shared clonotypes between healthy human individuals. Germline V lookup: CDR1 SGHAT, CDR2 FQNNGV. Unmatched junction bases numbered 3, after V lost 5 bases and J lost 0 bases. This CDR3 contains 15 residues. Replicate PCRs run on unsorted PBMC used around 0.3 ug DNA, which was around 30,000 T cell genomes. Using immunoSEQ multiplex PCR, the repertoire was profiled, and TCRdb retains in-frame clones only, with some absent. The table includes hundreds of thousands of clones, roughly three quarters detected once. This TCR was recovered from a woman between 35 and 50 years old in good health. Some clones in this sample may be carry-over from other donors' samples. Material: PBMCs. The chain uses TRBV11-2 and TRBJ2-2; the match to TRBD1 covers 7 bases. The CDR3 DNA follows: TGTGCCAGCAGCAGGGACAGCTCGAACACCGGGGAGCTGTTTTTT. Protein: CASSRDSSNTGELFF.